The 20 T cell receptor beta chains reported below all come from one sample, sequenced in a study of glioma-infiltrating T cells after dendritic cell vaccination. This table comes from immunoSEQ multiplex PCR, and its TCRdb copy is limited to in-frame clones, with some not included. Here the sample spans about 64,000 clones, approximately 86% being singletons. Time point indicated: after dendritic cell vaccination, including at tumor progression/relapse. Specimen: blood, collected after dendritic cell vaccination. Every receptor here comes from a human donor with glioblastoma.

V and J are TRBV11-3 and TRBJ2-7; 7 nucleotides agree with TRBD1. V gave up 4 bases and J gave up 3 bases; unmatched junction bases: 15. The V gene's germline CDR1 is SGHNT and CDR2 YENEEA. This CDR3 comprises 17 residues. CDR3 DNA: TGTGCCAGCAGCTCGTGGGAAGGGACAGCCAGCATCTACGAGCAGTACTTC. Translated, it gives CASSSWEGTASIYEQYF. The complete variable domain, with remaining parts taken from reference TRBV11-3 and TRBJ2-7, reads EAGVVQSPRYKIIEKKQPVAFWCNPISGHNTLYWYLQNLGQGPELLIRYENEEAVDDSQLPKDRFSAERLKGVDSTLKIQPAELGDSAVYLCASSSWEGTASIYEQYFGPGTRLTVT.

This chain links TRBV7-2 with TRBJ2-5, with 9 positions matching TRBD2. This CDR3 region has 15 residues. Germline loops: CDR1 SGHTA, CDR2 FQGNSA. V dropped 4 bases and J dropped 1; count of bases not matched to a gene: 4. CDR3 sequence: CASSSPAGGQETQYF. The CDR3 DNA is TGTGCCAGCAGCTCCCCAGCGGGGGGCCAAGAGACCCAGTACTTC.

This clone was observed once. The V gene is TRBV7-9, the J gene TRBJ1-4, with a tentative D call TRBD1 (6 bases). Germline V gives CDR1 SEHNR, CDR2 FQNEAQ (reference sequence). V was cut by 2 bases and J by 10 bases, with 17 bases left in between. The CDR3 is 15 amino acids. Here the CDR3 reads CASSLPGGGSAKLFF. In DNA, the CDR3 is TGTGCCAGCAGCTTACCGGGGGGCGGATCCGCAAAACTGTTTTTT. The full variable domain, with the rest looked up from reference TRBV7-9 and TRBJ1-4, is DTGVSQNPRHKITKRGQNVTFRCDPISEHNRLYWYRQTLGQGPEFLTYFQNEAQLEKSRLLSDRFSAERPKGSFSTLEIQRTEQGDSAMYLCASSLPGGGSAKLFFGSGTQLSVL.

The chain carries TRBV7-2 and TRBJ1-5; TRBD1 is a possible D gene (6 bases). CDR1 and CDR2 from the germline V gene are SGHTA and FQGNSA. There are 19 residues in the CDR3. Deletions cut 5 bases from V and 6 bases from J, with 29 bases between. The CDR3 nucleotides are TGTGCCAGCAGCATGAGACCGGGACATCCAAACTTAGAGCGTCAGCCCCAGCATTTT. This gives the protein CASSMRPGHPNLERQPQHF. Drawing the rest from reference TRBV7-2 and TRBJ1-5, the complete variable domain is GAGVSQSPSNKVTEKGKDVELRCDPISGHTALYWYRQSLGQGLEFLIYFQGNSAPDKSGLPSDRFSAERTGGSVSTLTIQRTQQEDSAVYLCASSMRPGHPNLERQPQHFGDGTRLSIL.

V gene TRBV2 combines with J gene TRBJ2-1; TRBD2 matches at 9 bases. The CDR3 is made up of 13 amino acids. CDR1 and CDR2 (germline): SNHLY, FYNNEI. J was trimmed by 5 bases and V by 11 bases; bases with no gene match: 7. This CDR3 reads CARGREQHNEQFF. CDR3 bases: TGTGCCCGCGGGAGGGAACAGCACAATGAGCAGTTCTTC. The full variable domain, rest sourced from reference TRBV2 and TRBJ2-1, is EPEVTQTPSHQVTQMGQEVILRCVPISNHLYFYWYRQILGQKVEFLVSFYNNEISEKSEIFDDQFSVERPDGSNFTLKIRSTKLEDSAMYFCARGREQHNEQFFGPGTRLTVL.

This rearrangement joins TRBV2 to TRBJ1-5; 10 nucleotides agree with TRBD1. Unmatched junction bases numbered 10, after V lost 6 bases and J lost 2 bases. The CDR3 consists of 17 residues. In germline, CDR1 is SNHLY, CDR2 FYNNEI. CDR3 sequence reads: CASSRDRGRSGNQPQHF. The CDR3 region has the DNA TGTGCCAGCAGCCGGGACAGGGGTAGGAGTGGCAATCAGCCCCAGCATTTT.

The chain uses TRBV7-2 and TRBJ2-7, with 8 bases identical to TRBD1. Germline lookup yields CDR1 SGHTA and CDR2 FQGNSA. The CDR3 has 16 amino acids. J lost 5 bases, V lost 1 base, and 10 bases had no gene match. The CDR3 bases are TGTGCCAGCAGCTTAGGGGGGGCAGGGGGCTTCAACGAGCAGTACTTC. Its protein product is CASSLGGAGGFNEQYF.

The chain combines TRBV11-3 with TRBJ1-1; D call uncertain. Germline assignment: CDR1 SGHNT and CDR2 YENEEA. The V end lost 0 bases, the J end lost 4 bases, and 12 bases lay between the germline ends. This CDR3 is 15 amino acids long. The CDR3 DNA reads as TGTGCCAGCAGCTTAGAACGGGGTGTGGGCACTGAAGCTTTCTTT. It encodes CASSLERGVGTEAFF.

The chain joins TRBV4-3 to TRBJ1-2; 9 positions match TRBD1. Trimming at V came to 3 bases and at J to 5 bases, leaving 4 bases not matched to a gene. The CDR3 spans 14 residues. Germline lookup yields CDR1 LGHNA and CDR2 YSLEER. CDR3 residues: CASSQGTGRYGYTF. CDR3 nucleotides: TGCGCCAGCAGCCAGGGGACAGGGAGGTATGGCTACACCTTC.

This sequence joins TRBV29-1 and TRBJ1-6, with 8 bases identical to TRBD1. Germline-derived CDR1 and CDR2 are SQVTM and ANQGSEA. The junction had 9 bases not matched to a gene; V was cut back by 6 bases and J by 8 bases. The CDR3 sequence is 14 residues long. The CDR3 nucleotides read TGCAGCGTCGCCGGGACAGGAGCTGATTCACCCCTCCACTTT. It codes for CSVAGTGADSPLHF.

This chain joins TRBV7-2 and TRBJ1-1; 8 positions agree with TRBD1. Germline-derived CDR1 and CDR2 are SGHTA and FQGNSA. V trimming: 2 bases; J trimming: 5 bases; junction bases outside the gene matches: 4. The length of the CDR3 is 14 residues. In DNA, the CDR3 is TGTGCCAGCAGCTTAAGGACAGGGATAACTGAAGCTTTCTTT. This translates into CASSLRTGITEAFF.

The V and J genes are TRBV7-3 and TRBJ2-1; 11 nucleotides align to TRBD2. The CDR3 consists of 18 residues. Germline trimming cut 2 bases from V and 6 bases from J; bases unmatched to any gene: 12. Germline lookup yields CDR1 SGHTA and CDR2 FQGTGA. Here the CDR3 DNA reads TGTGCCAGCAGCTTATACGTGAGGGCTAGCGGGAGGTCCAATGAGCAGTTCTTC. Translation: CASSLYVRASGRSNEQFF.

The chain is built from TRBV15 and TRBJ2-7, with 7 bases lining up with TRBD1. V dropped 0 bases and J dropped 2; count of bases not matched to a gene: 10. Germline V gene lookup returns CDR1 LNHNV and CDR2 YYDKDF (reference sequence). The CDR3 covers 17 residues. The DNA for the CDR3 is TGTGCCACCAGCAGAGATGAGCGACAGGGTAGCCCCTACGAGCAGTACTTC. It specifies CATSRDERQGSPYEQYF.

This chain links TRBV7-9 with TRBJ2-7; the match to TRBD1 covers 10 bases. CDR1 is SEHNR, CDR2 FQNEAQ, per germline (reference sequence). The junction had 9 bases not matched to a gene; V was cut back by 5 bases and J by 5 bases. The CDR3 has 15 residues. CDR3 coding DNA: TGTGCCAGCAGCCACCGGGACAGGGGCTACCACGAGCAGTACTTC. Its translation is CASSHRDRGYHEQYF.

This clone has just a few counts. The chain carries TRBV7-3 and TRBJ2-2, with 10 positions matching TRBD2. The CDR3 is 16 residues long. Germline V lookup: CDR1 SGHTA, CDR2 FQGTGA. After removal of 5 bases from V and 6 bases from J, the junction contained 9 bases not matched to a gene. CDR3 DNA sequence: TGTGCCAGCAGCCCCGGGACTAGCGTGGCCTCCGGGGAGCTGTTTTTT. This gives the protein CASSPGTSVASGELFF.

V is TRBV18 and J is TRBJ1-1; no clear D gene. This CDR3 is 12 amino acids long. Deletions cut 4 bases from V and 5 bases from J, with 8 bases between. Germline V gene sequence: CDR1 KGHSH, CDR2 LQKENI. CDR3 DNA: TGTGCCAGCTCACGGGAGTGGACTGAAGCTTTCTTT. Protein sequence: CASSREWTEAFF.

The rearrangement joins TRBV6-1 to TRBJ1-3; D is possibly TRBD1 (6 bases). The CDR3 spans 16 residues. V dropped 1 base and J dropped 0 bases, with 10 bases sitting between them. The V gene's germline CDR1 is MNHNS and CDR2 SASEGT. As DNA, the CDR3 is TGTGCCAGCAGTGAAGTGGGGGCCAGCTCTGGAAACACCATATATTTT. Translation: CASSEVGASSGNTIYF.

The chain is built from TRBV7-3 and TRBJ1-2; 8 bases are a match to TRBD1. Germline V CDR1 and CDR2: SGHTA, FQGTGA. The ends lost 3 bases at V and 7 bases at J; junction bases unmatched: 7. The CDR3 sequence is 14 residues long. The CDR3 protein is CASSLTGAVFGYTF. CDR3 DNA sequence: TGTGCCAGCAGCTTGACAGGGGCGGTTTTTGGCTACACCTTC.

This clone has more than one count but fewer than ten. Written as DNA, the CDR3 is TGTGCCAGTAGGCAACTAGCGGGGGGGTTGGGGGTCACAGATACGCAGTATTTT. Translation gives CASRQLAGGLGVTDTQYF. V usage is TRBV19 and J usage is TRBJ2-3; 13 nucleotides line up with TRBD2. This CDR3 comprises 18 residues. The J segment lost 2 bases and the V segment lost 6 bases, leaving 11 bases of the junction unmatched. Per the germline V gene, CDR1 is LNHDA and CDR2 is SQIVND (reference sequence).

The V gene is TRBV5-8, the J gene TRBJ1-5; no firm D call. Germline V gene sequence: CDR1 SGHTS, CDR2 YDEGEE. This CDR3 region has 13 residues. Trimming removed 10 bases from V and 7 bases from J, with 18 bases in between. The CDR3 DNA reads as TGTGCCCTGTGTATCAGGTTCAAGCAGCCCCAGCATTTT. Translating it yields CALCIRFKQPQHF. Looking up the rest from reference TRBV5-8 and TRBJ1-5 gives the full variable domain: EAGVTQSPTHLIKTRGQQATLRCSPISGHTSVYWYQQALGLGLQFLLWYDEGEERNRGNFPPRFSGRQFPNYSSELNVNALELEDSALYLCALCIRFKQPQHFGDGTRLSIL.